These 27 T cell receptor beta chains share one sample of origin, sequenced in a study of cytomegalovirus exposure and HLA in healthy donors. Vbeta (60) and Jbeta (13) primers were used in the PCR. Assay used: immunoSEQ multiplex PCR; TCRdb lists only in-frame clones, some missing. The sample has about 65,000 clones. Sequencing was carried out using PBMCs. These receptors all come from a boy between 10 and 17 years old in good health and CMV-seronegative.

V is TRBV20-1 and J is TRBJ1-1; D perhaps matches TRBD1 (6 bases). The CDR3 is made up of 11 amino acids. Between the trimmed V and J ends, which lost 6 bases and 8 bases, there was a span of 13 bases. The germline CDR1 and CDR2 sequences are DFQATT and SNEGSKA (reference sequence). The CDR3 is CSAPLQGEAFF. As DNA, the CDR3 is TGCAGTGCACCCCTACAGGGAGAAGCTTTCTTT.

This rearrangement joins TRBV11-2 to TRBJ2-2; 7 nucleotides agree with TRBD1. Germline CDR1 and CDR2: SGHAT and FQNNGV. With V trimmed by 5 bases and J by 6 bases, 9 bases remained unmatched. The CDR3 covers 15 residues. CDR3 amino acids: CASSPGTVPAGELFF. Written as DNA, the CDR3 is TGTGCCAGCAGCCCAGGGACAGTCCCAGCCGGGGAGCTGTTTTTT.

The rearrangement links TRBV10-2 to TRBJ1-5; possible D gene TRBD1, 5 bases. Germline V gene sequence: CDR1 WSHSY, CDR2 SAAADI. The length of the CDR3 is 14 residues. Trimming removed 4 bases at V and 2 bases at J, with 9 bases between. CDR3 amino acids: CASSGGGGNQPQHF. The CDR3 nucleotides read TGCGCCAGCAGTGGGGGGGGAGGCAATCAGCCCCAGCATTTT.

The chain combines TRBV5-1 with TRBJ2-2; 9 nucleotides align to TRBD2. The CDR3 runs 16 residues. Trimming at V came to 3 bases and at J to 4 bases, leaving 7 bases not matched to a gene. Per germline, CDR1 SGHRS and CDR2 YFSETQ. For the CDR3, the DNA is TGCGCCAGCAGCTCACCGGCGGGAGGGGCCACCGGGGAGCTGTTTTTT. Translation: CASSSPAGGATGELFF.

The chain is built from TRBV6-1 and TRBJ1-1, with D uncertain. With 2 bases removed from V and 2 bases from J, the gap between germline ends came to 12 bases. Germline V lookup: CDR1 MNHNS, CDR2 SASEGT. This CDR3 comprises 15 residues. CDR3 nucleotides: TGTGCCAGCAGTGAACCGTGGAGGGCAAACACTGAAGCTTTCTTT. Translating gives CASSEPWRANTEAFF.

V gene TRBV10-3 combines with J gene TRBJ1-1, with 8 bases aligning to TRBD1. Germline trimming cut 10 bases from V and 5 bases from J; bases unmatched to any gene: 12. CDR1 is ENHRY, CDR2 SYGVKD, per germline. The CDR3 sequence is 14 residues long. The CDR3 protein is CASGQGNLRTEAFF. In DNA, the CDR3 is TGTGCCAGCGGACAGGGTAATCTGAGGACTGAAGCTTTCTTT.

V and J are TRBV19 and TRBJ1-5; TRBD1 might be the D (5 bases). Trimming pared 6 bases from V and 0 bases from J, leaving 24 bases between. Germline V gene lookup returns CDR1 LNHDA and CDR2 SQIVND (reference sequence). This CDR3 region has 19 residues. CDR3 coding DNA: TGTGCCAGTAGCACTGATAGGACGGGGACTCAGAATAGCAATCAGCCCCAGCATTTT. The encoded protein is CASSTDRTGTQNSNQPQHF. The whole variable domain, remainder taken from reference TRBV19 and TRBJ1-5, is DGGITQSPKYLFRKEGQNVTLSCEQNLNHDAMYWYRQDPGQGLRLIYYSQIVNDFQKGDIAEGYSVSREKKESFPLTVTSAQKNPTAFYLCASSTDRTGTQNSNQPQHFGDGTRLSIL.

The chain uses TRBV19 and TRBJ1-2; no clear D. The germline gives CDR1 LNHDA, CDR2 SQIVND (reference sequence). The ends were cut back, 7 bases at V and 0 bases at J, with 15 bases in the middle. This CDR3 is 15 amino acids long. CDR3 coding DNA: TGTGCCAGTAATCTCCCCAGGCGAGCTAACTATGGCTACACCTTC. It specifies CASNLPRRANYGYTF.

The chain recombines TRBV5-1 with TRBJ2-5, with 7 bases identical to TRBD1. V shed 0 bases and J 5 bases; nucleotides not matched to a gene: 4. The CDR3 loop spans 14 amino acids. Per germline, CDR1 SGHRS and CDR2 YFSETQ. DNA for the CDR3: TGCGCCAGCAGCTTGGGAGGGGGCTGGGAGACCCAGTACTTC. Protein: CASSLGGGWETQYF.

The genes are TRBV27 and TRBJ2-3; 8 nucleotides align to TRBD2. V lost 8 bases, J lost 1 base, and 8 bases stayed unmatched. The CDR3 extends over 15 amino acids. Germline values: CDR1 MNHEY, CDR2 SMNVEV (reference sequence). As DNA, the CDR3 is TGTGCCAGCGTCTTGACTAGCGTCGGCACAGATACGCAGTATTTT. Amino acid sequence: CASVLTSVGTDTQYF.

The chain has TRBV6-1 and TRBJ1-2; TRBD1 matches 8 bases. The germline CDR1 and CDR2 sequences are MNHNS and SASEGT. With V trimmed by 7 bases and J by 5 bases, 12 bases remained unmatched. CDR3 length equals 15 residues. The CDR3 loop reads CASTPQGTGGYGYTF. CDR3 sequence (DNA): TGTGCCAGCACCCCCCAGGGGACAGGAGGGTATGGCTACACCTTC.

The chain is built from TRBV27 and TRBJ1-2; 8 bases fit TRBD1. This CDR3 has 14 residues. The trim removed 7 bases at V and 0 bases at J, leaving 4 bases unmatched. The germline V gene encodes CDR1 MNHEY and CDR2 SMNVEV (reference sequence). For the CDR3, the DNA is TGTGCCAGCATGGGGACAGGTTCTAACTATGGCTACACCTTC. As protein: CASMGTGSNYGYTF.

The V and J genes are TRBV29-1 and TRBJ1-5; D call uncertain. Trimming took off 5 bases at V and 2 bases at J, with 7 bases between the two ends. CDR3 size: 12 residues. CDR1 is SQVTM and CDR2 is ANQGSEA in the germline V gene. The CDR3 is CSVSSGNQPQHF. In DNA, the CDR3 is TGCAGCGTTAGCTCTGGCAATCAGCCCCAGCATTTT.

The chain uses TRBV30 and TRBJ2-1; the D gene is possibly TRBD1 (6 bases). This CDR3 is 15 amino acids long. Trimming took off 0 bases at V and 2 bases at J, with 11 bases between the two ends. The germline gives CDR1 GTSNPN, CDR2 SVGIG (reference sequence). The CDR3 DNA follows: TGTGCCTGGAGTGTACGGAGGACAGCCTACAATGAGCAGTTCTTC. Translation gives CAWSVRRTAYNEQFF.

Here the CDR3 DNA reads TGTGCCAGCAGAGCCTGGGGGGGGACCTATCCCATGAACACTGAAGCTTTCTTT. This gives the protein CASRAWGGTYPMNTEAFF. The rearrangement joins TRBV6-4 to TRBJ1-1; tentatively, D is TRBD1 (5 bases). V was cut by 6 bases and J by 0 bases, with 23 bases left in between. Germline loops: CDR1 MRHNA, CDR2 SNTAGT. The CDR3 sequence is 18 residues long.

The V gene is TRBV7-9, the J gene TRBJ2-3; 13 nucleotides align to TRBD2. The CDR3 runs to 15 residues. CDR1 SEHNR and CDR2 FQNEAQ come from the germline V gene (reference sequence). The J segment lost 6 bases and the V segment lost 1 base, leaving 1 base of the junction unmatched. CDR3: CASSLGTSGSDTQYF. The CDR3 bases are TGTGCCAGCAGCTTAGGGACTAGCGGGAGTGATACGCAGTATTTT.

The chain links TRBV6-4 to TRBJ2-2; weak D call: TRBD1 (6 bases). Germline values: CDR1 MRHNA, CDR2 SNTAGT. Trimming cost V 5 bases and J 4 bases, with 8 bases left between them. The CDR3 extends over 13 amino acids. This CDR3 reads CASSQGSTGELFF. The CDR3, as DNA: TGTGCCAGCAGTCAGGGGAGCACCGGGGAGCTGTTTTTT.

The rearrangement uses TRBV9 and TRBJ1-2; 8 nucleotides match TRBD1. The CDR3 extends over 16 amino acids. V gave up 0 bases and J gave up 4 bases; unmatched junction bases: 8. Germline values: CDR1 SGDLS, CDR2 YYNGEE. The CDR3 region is CASSVAAQGAPYGYTF. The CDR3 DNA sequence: TGTGCCAGCAGCGTAGCTGCCCAGGGGGCTCCCTATGGCTACACCTTC.

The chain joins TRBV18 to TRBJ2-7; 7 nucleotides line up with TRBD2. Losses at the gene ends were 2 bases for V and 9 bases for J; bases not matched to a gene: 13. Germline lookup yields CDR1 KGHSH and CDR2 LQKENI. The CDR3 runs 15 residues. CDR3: CASSPESGTLIRQYF. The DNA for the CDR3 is TGTGCCAGCTCACCAGAGAGCGGGACCTTAATAAGGCAGTACTTC.

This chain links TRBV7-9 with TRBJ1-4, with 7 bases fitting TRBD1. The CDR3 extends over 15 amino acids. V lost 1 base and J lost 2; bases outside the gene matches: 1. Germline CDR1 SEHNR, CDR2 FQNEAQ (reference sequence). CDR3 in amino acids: CASSLVGQTNEKLFF. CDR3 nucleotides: TGTGCCAGCAGCTTAGTGGGACAGACTAATGAAAAACTGTTTTTT.

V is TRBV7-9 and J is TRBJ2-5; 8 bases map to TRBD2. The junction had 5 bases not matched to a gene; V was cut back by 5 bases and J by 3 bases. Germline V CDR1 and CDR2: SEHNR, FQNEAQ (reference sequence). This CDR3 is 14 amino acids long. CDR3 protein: CASSRSGGEETQYF. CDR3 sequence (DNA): TGTGCCAGCAGCCGCAGCGGGGGAGAAGAGACCCAGTACTTC.

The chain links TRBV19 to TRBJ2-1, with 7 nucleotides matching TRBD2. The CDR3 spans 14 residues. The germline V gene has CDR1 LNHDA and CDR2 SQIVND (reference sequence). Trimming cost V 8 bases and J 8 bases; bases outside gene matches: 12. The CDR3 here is CASYKRGADDEQFF. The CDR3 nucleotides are TGTGCCAGTTACAAGCGGGGAGCTGACGATGAGCAGTTCTTC.

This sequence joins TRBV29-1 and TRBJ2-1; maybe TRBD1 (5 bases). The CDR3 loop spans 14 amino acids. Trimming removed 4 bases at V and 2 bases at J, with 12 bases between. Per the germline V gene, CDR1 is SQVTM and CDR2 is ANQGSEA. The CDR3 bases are TGCAGCGTTGCAAGGGGCACTACCTACAATGAGCAGTTCTTC. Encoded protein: CSVARGTTYNEQFF.

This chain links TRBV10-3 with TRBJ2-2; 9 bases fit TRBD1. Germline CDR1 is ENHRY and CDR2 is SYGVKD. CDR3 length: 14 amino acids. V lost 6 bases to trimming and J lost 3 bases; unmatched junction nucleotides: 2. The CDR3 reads CAIRDRGDTGELFF. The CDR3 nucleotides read TGTGCCATCAGAGACAGGGGGGACACCGGGGAGCTGTTTTTT.

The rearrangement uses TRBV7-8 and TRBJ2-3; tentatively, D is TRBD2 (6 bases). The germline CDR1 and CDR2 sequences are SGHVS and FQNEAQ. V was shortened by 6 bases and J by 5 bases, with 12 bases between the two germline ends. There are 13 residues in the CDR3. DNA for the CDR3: TGTGCCAGCAGGGGCGGGGTTGGAGATACGCAGTATTTT. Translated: CASRGGVGDTQYF.

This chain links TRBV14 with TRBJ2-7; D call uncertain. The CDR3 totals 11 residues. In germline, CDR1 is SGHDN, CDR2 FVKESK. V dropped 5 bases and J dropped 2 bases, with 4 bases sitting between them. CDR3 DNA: TGTGCCAGCAGCGCAGCCTACGAGCAGTACTTC. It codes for CASSAAYEQYF.

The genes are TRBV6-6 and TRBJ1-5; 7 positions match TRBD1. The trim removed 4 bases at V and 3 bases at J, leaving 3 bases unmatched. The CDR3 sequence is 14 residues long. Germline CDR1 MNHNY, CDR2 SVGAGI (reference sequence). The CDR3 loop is CASSSDRDNQPQHF. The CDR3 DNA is TGTGCCAGCAGTTCCGACAGGGACAATCAGCCCCAGCATTTT.